The clone carrying this TCR beta chain turned up a few times. As yet, its antigen is unknown. Donors were healthy Caucasian individuals from Russia aged roughly 6 to 95. The data stem from a study of blood T cells in healthy people across ages. Study-level findings and limits: Higher diversity, along with more naive CD4+ cells, distinguished long-lived donors from aged donors.

Alongside a J-beta primer mix, a sample-barcoded 5' primer served in a second PCR lasting roughly 7 to 11 cycles. TCRdb processed the 5' RACE reads anew with MiXCR; each CDR3 protein has one entry. The sample lists approximately 880,000 distinct CDR3 sequences; about 48% were seen once. The germline V gene encodes CDR1 SGHRS and CDR2 YFSETQ. Trimming cost V 6 bases and J 1 base, with 13 bases left between them. The CDR3 is 15 residues long. The sequence was collected from a young man in good health. Sequencing used blood. The chain uses TRBV5-1 and TRBJ2-2; tentative D call: TRBD1 (5 bases). CDR3 region: CASTAGSGNTGELFF. The CDR3 region has the DNA TGCGCCAGCACCGCAGGGTCGGGGAACACCGGGGAGCTGTTTTTT.